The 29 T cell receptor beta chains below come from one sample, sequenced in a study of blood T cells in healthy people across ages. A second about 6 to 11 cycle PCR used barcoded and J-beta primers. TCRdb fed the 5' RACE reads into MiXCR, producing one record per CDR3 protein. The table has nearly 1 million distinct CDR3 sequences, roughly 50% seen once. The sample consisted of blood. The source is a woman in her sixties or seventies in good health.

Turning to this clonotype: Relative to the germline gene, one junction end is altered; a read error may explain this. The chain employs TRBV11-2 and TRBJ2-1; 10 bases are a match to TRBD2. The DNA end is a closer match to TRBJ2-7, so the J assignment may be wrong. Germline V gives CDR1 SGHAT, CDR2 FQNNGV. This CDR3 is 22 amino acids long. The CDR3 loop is CASGLGYKVFAASGSSYNEQYF. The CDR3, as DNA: TGTGCCAGCGGCTTAGGATATAAGGTCTTTGCGGCTAGCGGGAGCTCCTACAATGAGCAGTACTTC.

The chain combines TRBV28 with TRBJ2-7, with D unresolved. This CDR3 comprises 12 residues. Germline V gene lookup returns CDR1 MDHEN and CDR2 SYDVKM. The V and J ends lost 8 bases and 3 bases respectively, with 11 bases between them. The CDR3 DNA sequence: TGTGCCAGCGGACGACTGGGCTACGAGCAGTACTTC. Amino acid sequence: CASGRLGYEQYF.

CDR3 sequence reads: CASMGTGPWGEAKNIQYF. CDR3 coding DNA: TGTGCCAGCATGGGGACAGGGCCGTGGGGGGAGGCCAAAAACATTCAGTACTTC. The chain combines TRBV6-1 with TRBJ2-4, with TRBD1 matching 9 bases. After removal of 7 bases from V and 1 base from J, the junction contained 14 bases not matched to a gene. Germline V lookup: CDR1 MNHNS, CDR2 SASEGT. This CDR3 is built from 18 residues.

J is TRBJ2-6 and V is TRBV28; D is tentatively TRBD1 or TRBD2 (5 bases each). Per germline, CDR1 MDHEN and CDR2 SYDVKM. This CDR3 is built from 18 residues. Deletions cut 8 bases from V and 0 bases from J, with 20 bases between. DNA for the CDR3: TGTGCCAGCCGCCCCTGGGGCAGGGCGGGCTCTGGGGCCAACGTCCTGACTTTC. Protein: CASRPWGRAGSGANVLTF.

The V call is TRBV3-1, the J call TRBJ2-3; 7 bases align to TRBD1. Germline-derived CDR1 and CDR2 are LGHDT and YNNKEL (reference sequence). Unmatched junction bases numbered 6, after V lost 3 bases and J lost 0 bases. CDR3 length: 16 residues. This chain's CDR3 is CASSQTGLPSTDTQYF. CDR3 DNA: TGTGCCAGCAGCCAGACAGGGTTACCAAGCACAGATACGCAGTATTTT.

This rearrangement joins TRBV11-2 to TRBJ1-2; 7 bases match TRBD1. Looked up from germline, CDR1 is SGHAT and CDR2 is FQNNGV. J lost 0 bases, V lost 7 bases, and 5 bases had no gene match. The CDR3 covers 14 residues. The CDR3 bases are TGTGCCAGCACCCGGGACAGAGCTAACTATGGCTACACCTTC. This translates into CASTRDRANYGYTF.

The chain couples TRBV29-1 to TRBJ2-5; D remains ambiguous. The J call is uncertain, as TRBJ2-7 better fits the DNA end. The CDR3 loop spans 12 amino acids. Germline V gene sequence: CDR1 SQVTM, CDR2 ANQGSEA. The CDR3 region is CSVGRIDYEQYF. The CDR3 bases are TGCAGCGTTGGGCGAATAGACTACGAGCAGTACTTC.

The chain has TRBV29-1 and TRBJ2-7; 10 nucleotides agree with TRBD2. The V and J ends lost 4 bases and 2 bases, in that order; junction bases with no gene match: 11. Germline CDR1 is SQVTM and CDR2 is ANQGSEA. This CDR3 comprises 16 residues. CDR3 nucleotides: TGCAGCGTTGCCCTGGCTAGCGGGAGATCCGCCTACGAGCAGTACTTC. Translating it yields CSVALASGRSAYEQYF.

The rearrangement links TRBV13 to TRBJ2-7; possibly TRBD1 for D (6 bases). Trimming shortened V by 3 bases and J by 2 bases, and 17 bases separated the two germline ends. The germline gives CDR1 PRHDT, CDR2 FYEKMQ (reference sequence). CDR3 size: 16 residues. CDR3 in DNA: TGTGCCAGCAGCTTGTGCGCCGGGACATCACCCTACGAGCAGTACTTC. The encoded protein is CASSLCAGTSPYEQYF.

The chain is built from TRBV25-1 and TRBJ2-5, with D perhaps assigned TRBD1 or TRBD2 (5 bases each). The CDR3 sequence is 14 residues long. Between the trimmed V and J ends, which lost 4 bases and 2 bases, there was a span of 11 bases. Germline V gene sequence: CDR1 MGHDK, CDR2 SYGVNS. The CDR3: CASSGFGGQETQYF. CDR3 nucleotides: TGTGCCAGCAGTGGGTTTGGGGGACAAGAGACCCAGTACTTC.

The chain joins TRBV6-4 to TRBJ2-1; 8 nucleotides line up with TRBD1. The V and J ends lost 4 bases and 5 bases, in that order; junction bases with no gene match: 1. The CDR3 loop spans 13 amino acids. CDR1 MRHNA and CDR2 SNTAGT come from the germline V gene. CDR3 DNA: TGTGCCAGCAGTGCGGACAGGGACAATGAGCAGTTCTTC. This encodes CASSADRDNEQFF.

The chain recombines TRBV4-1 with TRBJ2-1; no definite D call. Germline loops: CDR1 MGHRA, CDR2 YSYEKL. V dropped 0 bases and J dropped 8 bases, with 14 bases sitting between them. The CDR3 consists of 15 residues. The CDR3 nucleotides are TGCGCCAGCAGCCAAGATCTAGGGCCCTTATATGAGCAGTTCTTC. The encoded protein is CASSQDLGPLYEQFF.

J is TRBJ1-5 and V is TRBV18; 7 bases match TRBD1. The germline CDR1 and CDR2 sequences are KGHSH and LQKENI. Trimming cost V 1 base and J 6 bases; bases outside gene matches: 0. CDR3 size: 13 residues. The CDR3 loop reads CASSPQGAQPQHF. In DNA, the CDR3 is TGTGCCAGCTCACCACAGGGGGCTCAGCCCCAGCATTTT.

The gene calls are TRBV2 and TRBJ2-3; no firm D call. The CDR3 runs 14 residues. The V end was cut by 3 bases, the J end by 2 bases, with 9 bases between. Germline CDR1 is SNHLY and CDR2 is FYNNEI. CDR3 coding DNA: TGTGCCAGCAGTGATTTGATTGTCACAGATACGCAGTATTTT. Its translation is CASSDLIVTDTQYF.

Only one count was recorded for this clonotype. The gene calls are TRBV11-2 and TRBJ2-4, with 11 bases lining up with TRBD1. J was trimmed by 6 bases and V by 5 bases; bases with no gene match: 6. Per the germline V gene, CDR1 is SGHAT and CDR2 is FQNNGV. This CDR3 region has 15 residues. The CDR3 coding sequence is TGTGCCAGCAGCCGTGCCGGGACAGGGGGAAACATTCAGTACTTC. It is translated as CASSRAGTGGNIQYF. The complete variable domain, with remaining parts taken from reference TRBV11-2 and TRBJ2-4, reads EAGVAQSPRYKIIEKRQSVAFWCNPISGHATLYWYQQILGQGPKLLIQFQNNGVVDDSQLPKDRFSAERLKGVDSTLKIQPAKLEDSAVYLCASSRAGTGGNIQYFGAGTRLSVL.

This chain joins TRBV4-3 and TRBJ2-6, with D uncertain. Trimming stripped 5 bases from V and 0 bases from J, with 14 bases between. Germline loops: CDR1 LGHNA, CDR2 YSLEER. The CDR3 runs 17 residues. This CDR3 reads CASSVSGRTSGANVLTF. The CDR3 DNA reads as TGCGCCAGCAGCGTCAGTGGGCGCACCTCTGGGGCCAACGTCCTGACTTTC.

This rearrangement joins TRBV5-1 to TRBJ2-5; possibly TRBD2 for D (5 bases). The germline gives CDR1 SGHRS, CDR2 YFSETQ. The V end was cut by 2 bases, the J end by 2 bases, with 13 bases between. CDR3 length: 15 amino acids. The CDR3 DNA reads TGCGCCAGCAGCTTACCCCCCGGGGTACAAGAGACCCAGTACTTC. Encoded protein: CASSLPPGVQETQYF.

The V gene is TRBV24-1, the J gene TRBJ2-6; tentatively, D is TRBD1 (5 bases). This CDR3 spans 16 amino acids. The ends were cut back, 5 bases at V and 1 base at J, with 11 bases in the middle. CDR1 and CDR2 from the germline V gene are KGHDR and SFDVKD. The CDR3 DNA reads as TGTGCCACCAGTGGTCTTCAGGGATCTGGGGCCAACGTCCTGACTTTC. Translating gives CATSGLQGSGANVLTF.

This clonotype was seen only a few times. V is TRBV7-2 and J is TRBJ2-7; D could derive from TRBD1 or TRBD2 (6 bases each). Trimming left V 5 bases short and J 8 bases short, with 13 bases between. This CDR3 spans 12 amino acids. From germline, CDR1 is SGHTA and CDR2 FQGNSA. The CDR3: CASSPRGGKQYF. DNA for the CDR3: TGTGCCAGCAGCCCCAGAGGGGGGAAGCAGTACTTC.

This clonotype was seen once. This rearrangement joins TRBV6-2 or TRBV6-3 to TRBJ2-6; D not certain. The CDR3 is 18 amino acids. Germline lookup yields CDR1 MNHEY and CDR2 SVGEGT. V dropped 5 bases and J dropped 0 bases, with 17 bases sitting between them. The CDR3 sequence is CASSLPRTGYSGANVLTF. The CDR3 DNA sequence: TGTGCCAGCAGTCTCCCCAGGACCGGGTACTCTGGGGCCAACGTCCTGACTTTC.

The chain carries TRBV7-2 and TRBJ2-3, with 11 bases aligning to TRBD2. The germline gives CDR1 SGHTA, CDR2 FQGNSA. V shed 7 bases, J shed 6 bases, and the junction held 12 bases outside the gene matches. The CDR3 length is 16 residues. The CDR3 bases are TGTGCCAGCACAAGTGGTCTAGCGGGAGGAGGGGATACGCAGTATTTT. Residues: CASTSGLAGGGDTQYF.

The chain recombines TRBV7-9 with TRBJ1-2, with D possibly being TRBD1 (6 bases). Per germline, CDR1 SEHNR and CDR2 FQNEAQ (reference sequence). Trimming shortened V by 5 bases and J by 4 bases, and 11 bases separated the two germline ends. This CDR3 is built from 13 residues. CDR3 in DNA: TGTGCCAGCAGCAAGGACAGCCTCTATGGCTACACCTTC. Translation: CASSKDSLYGYTF.

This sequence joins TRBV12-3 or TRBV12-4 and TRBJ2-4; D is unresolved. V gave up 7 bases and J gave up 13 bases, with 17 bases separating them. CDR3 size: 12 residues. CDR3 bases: TGTGCCAGCACCGATCGGGCGTCCCAGCAGTACTTC. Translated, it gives CASTDRASQQYF.

This chain's CDR3 is CSAQSRGTDTQYF. The CDR3 DNA is TGCAGTGCTCAGAGCCGAGGCACAGATACGCAGTATTTT. The gene calls are TRBV20-1 and TRBJ2-3; D remains ambiguous. V gave up 5 bases and J gave up 1 base, with 10 bases separating them. Germline CDR1 DFQATT, CDR2 SNEGSKA (reference sequence). The CDR3 has 13 residues.

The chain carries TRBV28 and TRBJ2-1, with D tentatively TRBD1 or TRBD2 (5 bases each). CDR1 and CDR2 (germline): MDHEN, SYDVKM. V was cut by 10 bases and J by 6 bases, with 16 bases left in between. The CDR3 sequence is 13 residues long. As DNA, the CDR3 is TGTGCCACCCATGGGGACGGAATCAATGAGCAGTTCTTC. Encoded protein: CATHGDGINEQFF.

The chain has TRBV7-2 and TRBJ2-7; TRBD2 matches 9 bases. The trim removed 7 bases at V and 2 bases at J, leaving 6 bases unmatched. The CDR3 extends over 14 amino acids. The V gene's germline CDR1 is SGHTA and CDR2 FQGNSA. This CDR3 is CASTQTSGPYEQYF. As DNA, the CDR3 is TGTGCCAGCACCCAGACTAGCGGTCCCTACGAGCAGTACTTC.

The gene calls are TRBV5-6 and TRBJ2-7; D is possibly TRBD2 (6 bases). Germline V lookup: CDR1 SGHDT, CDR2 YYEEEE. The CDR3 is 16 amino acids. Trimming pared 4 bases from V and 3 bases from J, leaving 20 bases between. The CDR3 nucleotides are TGTGCCAGCAGCGTACCCTACCGTCTAGCGCTCTACGAGCAGTACTTC. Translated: CASSVPYRLALYEQYF.

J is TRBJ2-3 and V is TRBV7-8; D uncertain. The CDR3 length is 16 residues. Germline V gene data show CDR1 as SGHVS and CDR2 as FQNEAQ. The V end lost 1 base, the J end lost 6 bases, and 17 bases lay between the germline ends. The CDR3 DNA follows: TGTGCCAGCAGCTTAGAAGGTTTCAGTTTGGTGGATACGCAGTATTTT. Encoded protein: CASSLEGFSLVDTQYF.

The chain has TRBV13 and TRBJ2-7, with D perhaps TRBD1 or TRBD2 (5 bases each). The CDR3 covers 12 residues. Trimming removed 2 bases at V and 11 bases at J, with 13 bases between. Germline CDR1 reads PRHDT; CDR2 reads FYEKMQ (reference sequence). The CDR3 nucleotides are TGTGCCAGCAGCTTAAGTTCAGGGCGGGAGTACTTC. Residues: CASSLSSGREYF.